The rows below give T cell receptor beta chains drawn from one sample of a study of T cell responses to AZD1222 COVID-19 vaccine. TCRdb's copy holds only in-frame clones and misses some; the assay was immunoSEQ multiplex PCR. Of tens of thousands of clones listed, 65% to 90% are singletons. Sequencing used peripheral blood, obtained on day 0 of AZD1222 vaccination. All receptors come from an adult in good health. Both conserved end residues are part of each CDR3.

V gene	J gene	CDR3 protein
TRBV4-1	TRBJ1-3	CASSLHRVASGNTIYF
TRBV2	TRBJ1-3	CASSESPSSGNTIYF
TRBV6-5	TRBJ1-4	CASRTGDNEKLFF
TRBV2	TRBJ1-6	CASSLRTEWGSPLHF
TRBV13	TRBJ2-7	CASRQSTRAHYEQYF
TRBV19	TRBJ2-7	CASKASWAYEQYF
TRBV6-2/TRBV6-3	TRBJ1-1	CASSQPNQQGLTEAFF
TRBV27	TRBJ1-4	CASSWRQGEKLFF
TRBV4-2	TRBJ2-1	CASSQDRRDNEQFF
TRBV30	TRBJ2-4	CAWTPLMALNIQYF
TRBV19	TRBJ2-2	CASSIQVWIGGELFF
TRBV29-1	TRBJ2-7	CSVRTGGYYEQYF
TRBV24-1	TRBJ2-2	CATMKDGNTGELFF
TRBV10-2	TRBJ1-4	CASSESAGEKLFF
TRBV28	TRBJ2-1	CASSLQREQFF
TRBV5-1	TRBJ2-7	CASSLPPGEQYF
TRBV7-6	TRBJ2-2	CASSFSGNTGELFF
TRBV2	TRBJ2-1	CASSDASGGQRGAFF
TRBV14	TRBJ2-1	CASSQDWTGWSDEQFF
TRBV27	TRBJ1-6	CASGQDVKDSPLHF
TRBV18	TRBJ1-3	CASSPEAPRHTIYF
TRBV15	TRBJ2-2	CATSRDRQGNTGELFF
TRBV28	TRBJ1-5	CASSSNRRGLVDKPQHF
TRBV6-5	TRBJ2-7	CASSYDRDSYEQYF
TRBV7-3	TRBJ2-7	CASSLTSLGPTGGYEQYF
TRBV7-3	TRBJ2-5	CASSPAGARETQYF
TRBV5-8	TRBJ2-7	CASSGRTLTYEQYF
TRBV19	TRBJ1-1	CASSSLIPVTEAFF
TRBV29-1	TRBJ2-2	CSVPGPNTGELFF
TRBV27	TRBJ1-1	CASSLSLLGGGVNTEAFF
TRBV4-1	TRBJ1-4	CASTATNEKLFF
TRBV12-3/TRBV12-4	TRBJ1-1	CASSFTAEAFF
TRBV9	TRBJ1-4	CASSVAEGGEKLFF